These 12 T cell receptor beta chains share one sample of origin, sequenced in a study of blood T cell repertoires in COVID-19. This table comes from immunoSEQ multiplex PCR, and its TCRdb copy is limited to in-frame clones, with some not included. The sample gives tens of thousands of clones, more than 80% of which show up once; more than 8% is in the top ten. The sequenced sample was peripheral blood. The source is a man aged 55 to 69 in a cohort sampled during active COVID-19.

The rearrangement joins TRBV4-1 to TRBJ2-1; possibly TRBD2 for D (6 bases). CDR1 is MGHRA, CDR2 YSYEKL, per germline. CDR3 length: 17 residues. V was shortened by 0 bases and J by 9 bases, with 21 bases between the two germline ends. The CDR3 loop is CASSQDGGTAKSGEQFF. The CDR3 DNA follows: TGCGCCAGCAGCCAAGATGGGGGGACGGCGAAAAGTGGTGAGCAGTTCTTC.

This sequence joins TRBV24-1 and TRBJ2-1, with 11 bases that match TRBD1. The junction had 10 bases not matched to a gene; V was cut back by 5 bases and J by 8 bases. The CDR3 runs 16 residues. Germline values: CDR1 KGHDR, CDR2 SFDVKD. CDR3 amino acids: CATSATGTGGFDEQFF. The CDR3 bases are TGTGCCACCAGTGCCACCGGGACAGGGGGATTCGATGAGCAGTTCTTC.

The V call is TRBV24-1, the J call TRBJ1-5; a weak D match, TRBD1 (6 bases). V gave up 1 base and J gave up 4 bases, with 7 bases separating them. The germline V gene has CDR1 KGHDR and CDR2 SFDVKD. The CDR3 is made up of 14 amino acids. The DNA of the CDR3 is TGTGCCACCAGTGATTTTAGGGGGAATCAGCCCCAGCATTTT. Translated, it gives CATSDFRGNQPQHF.

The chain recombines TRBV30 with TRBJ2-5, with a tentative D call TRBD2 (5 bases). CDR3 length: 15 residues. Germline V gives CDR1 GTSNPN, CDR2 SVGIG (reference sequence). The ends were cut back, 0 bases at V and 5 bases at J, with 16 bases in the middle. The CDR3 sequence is CAWSVPIGGWETQYF. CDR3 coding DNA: TGTGCCTGGAGTGTCCCTATCGGCGGGTGGGAGACCCAGTACTTC.

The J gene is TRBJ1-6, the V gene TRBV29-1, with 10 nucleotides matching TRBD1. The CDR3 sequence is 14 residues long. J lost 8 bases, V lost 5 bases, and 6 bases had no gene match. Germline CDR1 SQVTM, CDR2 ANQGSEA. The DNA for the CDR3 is TGCAGCGTTACGACAGGGGGCCGGGATTCACCCCTCCACTTT. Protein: CSVTTGGRDSPLHF.

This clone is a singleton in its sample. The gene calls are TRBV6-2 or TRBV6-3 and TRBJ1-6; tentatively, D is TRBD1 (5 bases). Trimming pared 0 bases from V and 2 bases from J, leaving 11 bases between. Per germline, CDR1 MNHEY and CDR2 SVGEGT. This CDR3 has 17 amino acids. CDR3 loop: CASSYSSGATYNSPLHF. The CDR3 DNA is TGTGCCAGCAGTTACTCGAGCGGGGCAACCTATAATTCACCCCTCCACTTT.

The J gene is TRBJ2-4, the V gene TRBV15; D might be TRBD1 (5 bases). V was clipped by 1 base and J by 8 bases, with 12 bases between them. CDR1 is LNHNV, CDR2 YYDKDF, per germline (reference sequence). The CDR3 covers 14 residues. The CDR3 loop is CATSRVGAVDIQYF. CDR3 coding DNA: TGTGCCACCAGCAGAGTTGGGGCGGTGGACATTCAGTACTTC.

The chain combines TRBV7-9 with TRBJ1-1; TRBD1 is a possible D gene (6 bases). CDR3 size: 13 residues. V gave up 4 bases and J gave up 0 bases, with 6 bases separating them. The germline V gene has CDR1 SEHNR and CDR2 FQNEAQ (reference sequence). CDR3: CASSSGVNTEAFF. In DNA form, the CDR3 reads TGTGCCAGCAGCTCAGGGGTGAACACTGAAGCTTTCTTT.

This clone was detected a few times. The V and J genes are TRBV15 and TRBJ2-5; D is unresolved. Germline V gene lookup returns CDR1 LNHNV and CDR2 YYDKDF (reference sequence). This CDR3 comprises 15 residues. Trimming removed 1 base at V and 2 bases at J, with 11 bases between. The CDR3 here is CATSRVSAAQETQYF. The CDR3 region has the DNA TGTGCCACCAGCAGAGTGTCCGCAGCGCAAGAGACCCAGTACTTC.

The chain's CDR3 is CASSQDLAGGIRLETQYF. CDR3 DNA: TGTGCCAGCAGCCAAGATCTCGCGGGGGGGATTCGTCTGGAGACCCAGTACTTC. The chain joins TRBV4-2 to TRBJ2-5; TRBD2 matches 9 bases. The germline V gene encodes CDR1 LGHNA and CDR2 YNFKEQ. The junction had 13 bases not matched to a gene; V was cut back by 0 bases and J by 5 bases. CDR3 length: 18 residues.

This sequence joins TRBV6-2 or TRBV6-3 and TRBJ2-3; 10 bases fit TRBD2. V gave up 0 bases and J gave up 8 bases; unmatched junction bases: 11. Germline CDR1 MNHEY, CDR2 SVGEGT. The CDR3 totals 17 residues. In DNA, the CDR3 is TGTGCCAGCAGTTACTCGGGGCTAGCGGGGGTGTATCGTACGCAGTATTTT. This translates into CASSYSGLAGVYRTQYF.

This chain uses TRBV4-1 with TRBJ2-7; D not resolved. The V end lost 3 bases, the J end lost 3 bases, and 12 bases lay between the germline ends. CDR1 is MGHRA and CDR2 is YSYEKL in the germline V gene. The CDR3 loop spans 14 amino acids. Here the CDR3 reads CASSQEPLYYEQYF. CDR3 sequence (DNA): TGCGCCAGCAGCCAGGAGCCACTATACTACGAGCAGTACTTC.